These 28 T cell receptor beta chains came from one sample sequenced in a study of cytomegalovirus exposure and HLA in healthy donors. PCR was performed using 60 Vbeta and 13 Jbeta primers. The data were produced by immunoSEQ multiplex PCR, yet TCRdb's version contains in-frame clones alone and is incomplete. The sample yields 75,000 to 95,000 clones, about 66% seen once. Source material: PBMCs. The receptors shown here come from a woman aged 50 to 65 in good health and CMV-seropositive.

This clone was picked up one time. The chain has TRBV27 and TRBJ1-2, with D possibly TRBD1 on 6 matching bases. Between the trimmed V and J ends, which lost 6 bases and 3 bases, there was a span of 14 bases. CDR3 length: 14 residues. Germline values: CDR1 MNHEY, CDR2 SMNVEV (reference sequence). CDR3 nucleotide sequence: TGTGCCAGCAGGGTGAACAGGGATCACTATGGCTACACCTTC. Translated: CASRVNRDHYGYTF.

This clone was seen a handful of times. The chain is built from TRBV4-3 and TRBJ1-3; D is ambiguous. Trimming stripped 0 bases from V and 5 bases from J, with 14 bases between. This CDR3 region has 16 residues. Germline V gives CDR1 LGHNA, CDR2 YSLEER. The CDR3 here is CASSQDLRASRNTIYF. CDR3 DNA sequence: TGCGCCAGCAGCCAAGATTTGAGGGCCTCAAGAAACACCATATATTTT.

The chain joins TRBV11-2 to TRBJ2-5, with 10 bases lining up with TRBD2. The V and J ends lost 3 bases and 6 bases, in that order; junction bases with no gene match: 4. Germline V gives CDR1 SGHAT, CDR2 FQNNGV. The CDR3 totals 14 residues. The chain's CDR3 is CASSFLAGAQTQYF. The DNA of the CDR3 is TGTGCCAGCAGCTTCCTAGCGGGGGCACAGACCCAGTACTTC.

The table lists this clone with a count of one. The chain couples TRBV4-2 to TRBJ1-4; D possibly corresponds to TRBD1 (6 bases). This CDR3 comprises 18 residues. V was cut by 1 base and J by 1 base, with 16 bases left in between. Per germline, CDR1 LGHNA and CDR2 YNFKEQ. CDR3 region: CASSQAKTGWGTNEKLFF. In DNA, the CDR3 is TGTGCCAGCAGCCAAGCTAAAACAGGGTGGGGAACTAATGAAAAACTGTTTTTT.

The genes are TRBV5-4 and TRBJ2-5; 14 bases agree with TRBD2. Germline V gene sequence: CDR1 SGHNT, CDR2 YYREEE (reference sequence). There are 16 residues in the CDR3. V trimming: 4 bases; J trimming: 1 base; junction bases outside the gene matches: 3. CDR3 DNA sequence: TGTGCCAGCAGCCCCGGGACTAGCGGGGGCCAAGAGACCCAGTACTTC. This encodes CASSPGTSGGQETQYF.

The V call is TRBV7-8, the J call TRBJ2-5, with D uncertain. The V end was cut by 2 bases, the J end by 2 bases, with 15 bases between. Germline V lookup: CDR1 SGHVS, CDR2 FQNEAQ. The CDR3 consists of 16 residues. In DNA, the CDR3 is TGTGCCAGCAGCTTATTAGGAAGCAGACAACAAGAGACCCAGTACTTC. Translated: CASSLLGSRQQETQYF.

This clone was observed at least ten times. The sample holds other DNA sequences that translate to the same CDR3. This chain joins TRBV2 and TRBJ1-1; D is perhaps TRBD1 (6 bases). The germline gives CDR1 SNHLY, CDR2 FYNNEI. Trimming shortened V by 6 bases and J by 2 bases, and 10 bases separated the two germline ends. The CDR3 is 13 amino acids. CDR3 sequence reads: CASSEQGNTEAFF. The CDR3 DNA is TGTGCCAGCAGCGAACAGGGAAACACTGAAGCTTTCTTT.

This clone appeared many times. The chain is built from TRBV2 and TRBJ2-7; 8 bases map to TRBD1. V dropped 1 base and J dropped 6; count of bases not matched to a gene: 8. From germline, CDR1 is SNHLY and CDR2 FYNNEI. The CDR3 has 15 residues. The CDR3 DNA reads as TGTGCCAGCAGTGAAGTTGGAGGACAGGGTCGCGAGCAGTACTTC. Encoded protein: CASSEVGGQGREQYF.

DNA for the CDR3: TGTGCCAGCAGCCAAGCCGGGACAGTAAACACTGAAGCTTTCTTT. It encodes CASSQAGTVNTEAFF. The V call is TRBV14, the J call TRBJ1-1, with 7 bases aligning to TRBD1. The V segment lost 1 base and the J segment 2 bases; nucleotides outside the gene matches: 4. The CDR3 runs 15 residues. Per the germline V gene, CDR1 is SGHDN and CDR2 is FVKESK.

The rearrangement joins TRBV11-1 to TRBJ1-1, with TRBD1 identical over 7 bases. CDR3 length equals 16 residues. The J segment lost 0 bases and the V segment lost 1 base, leaving 5 bases of the junction unmatched. Germline CDR1 and CDR2: SGHAT and FQDESV (reference sequence). The CDR3 nucleotides read TGTGCCAGCAGCTTAGGCTACAGGGGACTGAACACTGAAGCTTTCTTT. Translated: CASSLGYRGLNTEAFF.

V gene TRBV7-9 combines with J gene TRBJ1-4, with D maybe TRBD1 (6 bases). Germline-derived CDR1 and CDR2 are SEHNR and FQNEAQ (reference sequence). The CDR3 sequence is 15 residues long. Between the trimmed V and J ends, which lost 5 bases and 6 bases, there was a span of 16 bases. The CDR3 here is CASSPFMGAYEKLFF. CDR3 coding DNA: TGTGCCAGCAGCCCCTTCATGGGGGCGTATGAAAAACTGTTTTTT.

The chain has TRBV30 and TRBJ1-2; 10 bases line up with TRBD1. The ends lost 7 bases at V and 7 bases at J; junction bases unmatched: 9. The V gene's germline CDR1 is GTSNPN and CDR2 SVGIG (reference sequence). The CDR3 is 13 residues long. The CDR3: CAYNRDRGFGYTF. The CDR3 DNA follows: TGTGCCTACAACAGGGACAGGGGCTTTGGCTACACCTTC.

The V gene is TRBV19, the J gene TRBJ2-3; D uncertain. V was pared by 6 bases and J by 1 base, with 8 bases between. The CDR3 contains 13 residues. Germline CDR1 and CDR2: LNHDA and SQIVND (reference sequence). The CDR3 DNA follows: TGTGCCAGTAGCGACCGGGGCACAGATACGCAGTATTTT. It encodes CASSDRGTDTQYF.

V and J are TRBV5-6 and TRBJ1-5, with D hard to call. Trimming stripped 2 bases from V and 0 bases from J, with 6 bases between. The CDR3 covers 14 residues. Germline assignment: CDR1 SGHDT and CDR2 YYEEEE. CDR3 in DNA: TGTGCCAGCAGCTTCTTCTATAGCAATCAGCCCCAGCATTTT. Amino acids: CASSFFYSNQPQHF.

The V and J genes are TRBV4-3 and TRBJ1-2, with TRBD1 matching over 9 bases. The germline V gene encodes CDR1 LGHNA and CDR2 YSLEER. This CDR3 has 14 amino acids. V lost 2 bases to trimming and J lost 7 bases; unmatched junction nucleotides: 5. CDR3 loop: CASSQRTGVVGYTF. The CDR3 nucleotides are TGCGCCAGCAGCCAAAGGACAGGGGTAGTTGGCTACACCTTC.

The gene calls are TRBV6-1 and TRBJ1-1; no reliable D call. Between the trimmed V and J ends, which lost 4 bases and 4 bases, there was a span of 19 bases. CDR1 is MNHNS and CDR2 is SASEGT in the germline V gene. The CDR3 runs to 16 residues. The CDR3 loop reads CASSARRTLRGTEAFF. The CDR3 nucleotides read TGTGCCAGCAGTGCTAGAAGGACCCTGCGGGGCACTGAAGCTTTCTTT.

This chain links TRBV27 with TRBJ2-1; 10 nucleotides align to TRBD1. Germline V gene lookup returns CDR1 MNHEY and CDR2 SMNVEV (reference sequence). The CDR3 has 15 residues. Trimming removed 2 bases from V and 9 bases from J; junction bases left unmatched: 7. CDR3 residues: CASSLERTGGIEQFF. The CDR3 DNA is TGTGCCAGCAGTTTAGAAAGGACAGGGGGTATTGAGCAGTTCTTC.

This chain joins TRBV30 and TRBJ2-7, with 7 nucleotides matching TRBD1. The germline V gene has CDR1 GTSNPN and CDR2 SVGIG (reference sequence). This CDR3 comprises 12 residues. V lost 6 bases and J lost 4; bases outside the gene matches: 6. The CDR3 loop reads CACDRARYEQYF. CDR3 DNA sequence: TGTGCCTGTGACAGGGCCAGGTACGAGCAGTACTTC.

This chain joins TRBV6-4 and TRBJ1-2; 7 bases are a match to TRBD1. Germline CDR1 is MRHNA and CDR2 is SNTAGT. This CDR3 has 16 residues. The V segment lost 6 bases and the J segment 4 bases; nucleotides outside the gene matches: 14. DNA of the CDR3: TGTGCCAGCAGAGCAGACAGGGAGAGTTCCTCCTATGGCTACACCTTC. Its translation is CASRADRESSSYGYTF.

The chain employs TRBV2 and TRBJ2-7; the D gene is possibly TRBD2 (6 bases). This CDR3 has 14 amino acids. Germline assignment: CDR1 SNHLY and CDR2 FYNNEI. Trimming removed 5 bases from V and 4 bases from J, with 15 bases in between. CDR3 residues: CASSPGFAGYEQYF. The CDR3 DNA reads TGTGCCAGCAGTCCCGGATTCGCGGGGTACGAGCAGTACTTC. Together with reference TRBV2 and TRBJ2-7, the CDR3 gives the full variable domain: EPEVTQTPSHQVTQMGQEVILRCVPISNHLYFYWYRQILGQKVEFLVSFYNNEISEKSEIFDDQFSVERPDGSNFTLKIRSTKLEDSAMYFCASSPGFAGYEQYFGPGTRLTVT.

The chain has TRBV7-6 and TRBJ1-4, with TRBD1 identical over 7 bases. The length of the CDR3 is 15 residues. Germline CDR1 is SGHVS and CDR2 is FNYEAQ. V lost 3 bases to trimming and J lost 3 bases; unmatched junction nucleotides: 4. The DNA for the CDR3 is TGTGCCAGCAGCTTCGGGACAGTTGCTAATGAAAAACTGTTTTTT. The encoded protein is CASSFGTVANEKLFF.

This clone was seen more than once but under ten times. The chain employs TRBV6-1 and TRBJ1-4, with D hard to call. Trimming took 0 bases from V and 8 from J, leaving 13 bases between them. The CDR3 is made up of 15 amino acids. Germline V gives CDR1 MNHNS, CDR2 SASEGT. The CDR3: CASSEAYGDGEKLFF. The DNA for the CDR3 is TGTGCCAGCAGTGAAGCGTACGGGGATGGGGAAAAACTGTTTTTT.

The chain recombines TRBV27 with TRBJ2-1; TRBD2 aligns across 7 bases. The CDR3 is 17 residues long. J lost 7 bases, V lost 5 bases, and 17 bases had no gene match. Germline V CDR1 and CDR2: MNHEY, SMNVEV (reference sequence). The CDR3 protein is CASSPIFSGGIRNEQFF. For the CDR3, the DNA is TGTGCCAGCAGTCCGATCTTCTCCGGGGGGATCAGGAATGAGCAGTTCTTC.

The V gene is TRBV10-3, the J gene TRBJ1-6; the match to TRBD1 covers 8 bases. The germline V gene encodes CDR1 ENHRY and CDR2 SYGVKD. The CDR3 totals 15 residues. The V segment lost 6 bases and the J segment 4 bases; nucleotides outside the gene matches: 5. This CDR3 is CAIRGTGEYNSPLHF. The CDR3 DNA reads as TGTGCCATCAGAGGGACAGGCGAGTATAATTCACCCCTCCACTTT.

The chain combines TRBV15 with TRBJ1-1; possible D gene TRBD1, 6 bases. The CDR3 sequence is 16 residues long. V gave up 0 bases and J gave up 0 bases, with 11 bases separating them. In germline, CDR1 is LNHNV, CDR2 YYDKDF (reference sequence). CDR3 nucleotide sequence: TGTGCCACCAGCAGAGATGGGGACACCATGAACACTGAAGCTTTCTTT. Amino acids: CATSRDGDTMNTEAFF.

The chain is built from TRBV13 and TRBJ1-2; maybe TRBD1 (6 bases). The V end was cut by 2 bases, the J end by 4 bases, with 14 bases between. CDR1 is PRHDT and CDR2 is FYEKMQ in the germline V gene (reference sequence). CDR3 length: 15 residues. The CDR3 DNA reads TGTGCCAGCAGCTTATCGGGGGGCAACCTCTATGGCTACACCTTC. Translation: CASSLSGGNLYGYTF.

The rearrangement joins TRBV27 to TRBJ1-6; no definite D call. CDR3 length: 13 residues. V was pared by 3 bases and J by 6 bases, with 6 bases between. CDR1 is MNHEY, CDR2 SMNVEV, per germline (reference sequence). Here the CDR3 DNA reads TGTGCCAGCAGTTTGCAGGTTAATTCACCCCTCCACTTT. Translated: CASSLQVNSPLHF.

The genes are TRBV28 and TRBJ1-2; possibly TRBD1 for D (5 bases). Trimming removed 4 bases at V and 3 bases at J, with 12 bases between. The germline V gene encodes CDR1 MDHEN and CDR2 SYDVKM. The CDR3 is 14 amino acids. The CDR3 coding sequence is TGTGCCAGCAGTTCCGCCCGGGGGTACTATGGCTACACCTTC. The encoded protein is CASSSARGYYGYTF.